These 22 T cell receptor beta chains were sequenced from one sample in a study of cytomegalovirus exposure and HLA in healthy donors. Primers: 60 Vbeta forward and 13 Jbeta reverse. Assay: immunoSEQ multiplex PCR; the TCRdb copy retains only in-frame clones and omits some. Of around 130,000 clones detected, over 8% appear once; the ten largest clones hold 4.5% to 6%. The sample was PBMCs. The receptors were sampled from a man aged 40-49 years in good health and CMV-seronegative.

In its sample, this clone was seen a few times. The genes are TRBV18 and TRBJ2-5, with TRBD2 as a possible D gene (6 bases). Deletions cut 4 bases from V and 3 bases from J, with 9 bases between. This CDR3 is 13 amino acids long. Germline V lookup: CDR1 KGHSH, CDR2 LQKENI. The CDR3 is CASSQEGKETQYF. For the CDR3, the DNA is TGTGCCAGCTCACAGGAGGGAAAAGAGACCCAGTACTTC.

V and J are TRBV6-6 and TRBJ2-7; no firm D call. The CDR3 is made up of 12 amino acids. In germline, CDR1 is MNHNY, CDR2 SVGAGI (reference sequence). The V end lost 6 bases, the J end lost 1 base, and 7 bases lay between the germline ends. This chain's CDR3 is CASRSGSYEQYF. DNA for the CDR3: TGTGCCAGCAGGTCAGGTTCCTACGAGCAGTACTTC.

This clone has just a few counts. The genes are TRBV7-9 and TRBJ2-7, with a possible D match to TRBD2 (6 bases). Germline V gene lookup returns CDR1 SEHNR and CDR2 FQNEAQ (reference sequence). Trimming pared 2 bases from V and 2 bases from J, leaving 10 bases between. This CDR3 has 14 amino acids. CDR3 sequence reads: CASSLMGGAYEQYF. In nucleotides, the CDR3 is TGTGCCAGCAGCTTAATGGGGGGTGCCTACGAGCAGTACTTC.

The chain has TRBV6-5 and TRBJ2-2; D call uncertain. Trimming pared 2 bases from V and 4 bases from J, leaving 5 bases between. This CDR3 is built from 13 residues. Germline assignment: CDR1 MNHEY and CDR2 SVGAGI. DNA of the CDR3: TGTGCCAGCAGTTACCTGTCCACCGGGGAGCTGTTTTTT. The encoded protein is CASSYLSTGELFF.

This clone showed up just a few times. The chain carries TRBV6-5 and TRBJ1-2, with D maybe TRBD1 (6 bases). Trimming stripped 7 bases from V and 5 bases from J, with 17 bases between. This CDR3 comprises 14 residues. Per the germline V gene, CDR1 is MNHEY and CDR2 is SVGAGI. CDR3 sequence: CASTDPRGRYGYTF. Written as DNA, the CDR3 is TGTGCCAGCACCGACCCCAGGGGCCGATATGGCTACACCTTC.

This clone has more than one count but fewer than ten. This chain joins TRBV9 and TRBJ2-7, with a weak D call TRBD1 (6 bases). V lost 3 bases and J 5 bases, leaving 12 bases between the germline ends. From germline, CDR1 is SGDLS and CDR2 YYNGEE. CDR3 length: 13 residues. CDR3 nucleotides: TGTGCCAGCAGCGCCGGGACAAACCACGAGCAGTACTTC. Protein product: CASSAGTNHEQYF.

This clone was seen a few times. The V gene is TRBV11-3, the J gene TRBJ2-1, with D perhaps matching TRBD2 (6 bases). This CDR3 has 14 residues. Trimming removed 2 bases from V and 3 bases from J, with 8 bases in between. Germline loops: CDR1 SGHNT, CDR2 YENEEA. The CDR3 region has the DNA TGTGCCAGCAGCTTACGGGGACTCTACAATGAGCAGTTCTTC. Encoded protein: CASSLRGLYNEQFF.

The table lists this clone with a few counts. The chain has TRBV6-1 and TRBJ1-5; a possible D gene is TRBD1 (6 bases). Trimming stripped 4 bases from V and 2 bases from J, with 15 bases between. The length of the CDR3 is 16 residues. Germline V gene sequence: CDR1 MNHNS, CDR2 SASEGT. CDR3 in amino acids: CASSGQGQWGNQPQHF. The CDR3 coding sequence is TGTGCCAGCAGTGGGCAGGGGCAGTGGGGCAATCAGCCCCAGCATTTT.

This clone has only a few counts. The genes are TRBV7-2 and TRBJ2-1, with D tentatively TRBD2 (5 bases). V was cut by 3 bases and J by 1 base, with 10 bases left in between. Germline CDR1 and CDR2: SGHTA and FQGNSA. This CDR3 has 15 amino acids. CDR3 DNA: TGTGCCAGCAGCTTCACGGGGAGATCCTACAATGAGCAGTTCTTC. Translation: CASSFTGRSYNEQFF.

This clone was counted a few times. The V gene is TRBV19, the J gene TRBJ1-5; possible D gene TRBD1, 6 bases. The CDR3 sequence is 17 residues long. Trimming stripped 1 base from V and 7 bases from J, with 20 bases between. Looked up from germline, CDR1 is LNHDA and CDR2 is SQIVND (reference sequence). The CDR3 sequence is CASSIAPVTGAGQPQHF. In DNA form, the CDR3 reads TGTGCCAGTAGTATAGCTCCCGTGACAGGTGCTGGCCAGCCCCAGCATTTT.

This clone occurred a few times. The chain links TRBV9 to TRBJ1-2; a possible D gene is TRBD1 (5 bases). CDR1 is SGDLS, CDR2 YYNGEE, per germline. V lost 0 bases to trimming and J lost 6 bases, with 12 bases between them. There are 14 residues in the CDR3. The chain's CDR3 is CASSVAGGAHGYTF. The CDR3 nucleotides read TGTGCCAGCAGCGTAGCGGGTGGGGCTCATGGCTACACCTTC. Based on the CDR3 plus reference TRBV9 and TRBJ1-2, the full variable domain is DSGVTQTPKHLITATGQRVTLRCSPRSGDLSVYWYQQSLDQGLQFLIQYYNGEERAKGNILERFSAQQFPDLHSELNLSSLELGDSALYFCASSVAGGAHGYTFGSGTRLTVV.

This clone has only a few counts. The chain employs TRBV29-1 and TRBJ1-3; D might be TRBD1 (5 bases). The CDR3 covers 13 residues. CDR1 is SQVTM, CDR2 ANQGSEA, per germline. V lost 3 bases to trimming and J lost 5 bases, with 11 bases between them. CDR3 bases: TGCAGCGTTGAGGGGGAGGACCGAAACACCATATATTTT. Amino acid sequence: CSVEGEDRNTIYF.

The sample holds a few counts of this clone. The CDR3 DNA is TGTGCCAGCAGCGTAGATCAGGGGCAATCTGGAAACACCATATATTTT. Translating gives CASSVDQGQSGNTIYF. This chain connects TRBV9 to TRBJ1-3; D might be TRBD1 (6 bases). CDR1 is SGDLS and CDR2 is YYNGEE in the germline V gene. The CDR3 length is 16 residues. V gave up 0 bases and J gave up 1 base, with 11 bases separating them.

The chain uses TRBV2 and TRBJ1-2; 10 bases are shared with TRBD1. With 7 bases clipped from V and 8 bases from J, the junction kept 7 bases outside the gene matches. The CDR3 loop spans 13 amino acids. From germline, CDR1 is SNHLY and CDR2 FYNNEI. CDR3 sequence (DNA): TGTGCCAGCATCCGACAGGGGGCGCAAGGCTACACCTTC. Encoded protein: CASIRQGAQGYTF.

This clone was found a few times. The chain joins TRBV27 to TRBJ1-2; tentatively, D is TRBD1 (6 bases). CDR1 is MNHEY and CDR2 is SMNVEV in the germline V gene (reference sequence). The CDR3 is made up of 12 amino acids. V dropped 6 bases and J dropped 5 bases, with 10 bases sitting between them. CDR3 loop: CASSKTGYGYTF. The CDR3 nucleotides read TGTGCCAGCAGCAAAACAGGGTATGGCTACACCTTC.

This clone was observed a few times. The CDR3: CASSQAMSRGYEQYF. The CDR3 coding sequence is TGCGCCAGCAGCCAAGCCATGAGCAGGGGATACGAGCAGTACTTC. The rearrangement uses TRBV4-3 and TRBJ2-7; maybe TRBD1 (6 bases). The CDR3 covers 15 residues. The germline V gene encodes CDR1 LGHNA and CDR2 YSLEER. V lost 1 base and J 4 bases, leaving 14 bases between the germline ends.

This clone was detected a few times. The chain has TRBV2 and TRBJ2-3; 10 nucleotides line up with TRBD2. The CDR3 covers 16 residues. The junction had 8 bases not matched to a gene; V was cut back by 8 bases and J by 0 bases. Germline CDR1 SNHLY, CDR2 FYNNEI. The CDR3: CASLASGGSSTDTQYF. The CDR3 DNA is TGTGCCAGCCTGGCTAGCGGGGGTTCTAGCACAGATACGCAGTATTTT.

Only a few counts were recorded for this clone. This chain links TRBV21-1 with TRBJ2-7; TRBD2, as called in the table, went unchecked against the DNA. TRBV21-1 corresponds to a pseudogene. The CDR3 length is 13 residues. CDR3 amino acids: CASSKAGGREQYF. The CDR3 region has the DNA TGTGCCAGCAGCAAAGCGGGGGGGCGCGAGCAGTACTTC.

This clone has only a few counts. The chain carries TRBV5-6 and TRBJ1-2; 9 nucleotides agree with TRBD1. J gave up 2 bases and V 1 base, and 6 bases lay outside the gene matches. In germline, CDR1 is SGHDT, CDR2 YYEEEE. This CDR3 region has 16 residues. The CDR3 DNA reads as TGTGCCAGCAGCTTGTGGGACAGGGCCGCGAACTATGGCTACACCTTC. Its translation: CASSLWDRAANYGYTF.

The chain carries TRBV5-4 and TRBJ2-3, with 14 positions matching TRBD2. The CDR3 runs to 17 residues. The germline V gene encodes CDR1 SGHNT and CDR2 YYREEE (reference sequence). V lost 4 bases to trimming and J lost 1 base; unmatched junction nucleotides: 5. The CDR3 DNA reads as TGTGCCAGCAGCCCTCCGGGACTAGCGGGGGGCACAGATACGCAGTATTTT. Amino acid sequence: CASSPPGLAGGTDTQYF.

The chain couples TRBV5-1 to TRBJ1-1; a weak D match, TRBD1 (6 bases). Germline V CDR1 and CDR2: SGHRS, YFSETQ. V shed 4 bases and J shed 4 bases, with 17 bases lying between them. This CDR3 has 15 amino acids. The CDR3 spells CASSGTTGLGTEAFF. The CDR3 bases are TGCGCCAGCAGCGGCACAACAGGGTTGGGCACTGAAGCTTTCTTT.

The rearrangement joins TRBV19 to TRBJ2-2; 7 nucleotides line up with TRBD2. CDR3 length equals 17 residues. The V gene's germline CDR1 is LNHDA and CDR2 SQIVND (reference sequence). V lost 3 bases to trimming and J lost 2 bases; unmatched junction nucleotides: 9. CDR3 region: CASSIWEGGDNTGELFF. The CDR3 nucleotides read TGTGCCAGTAGTATTTGGGAGGGCGGGGACAACACCGGGGAGCTGTTTTTT.